The 2 T cell receptor beta chains below were found in one sample sequenced in a study of T cells after yellow fever vaccination. From the 5' RACE reads, TCRdb called clonotypes with MiXCR, one entry per CDR3 protein. The sample consists of some 300,000 distinct CDR3 sequences, around 3.6% of them appearing once. The source was PBMCs, collected on the day of the yellow fever booster vaccination. The source is a young man who received the YFV17D yellow fever vaccine.

J is TRBJ2-1 and V is TRBV6-5, with TRBD1 matching over 7 bases. V was pared by 4 bases and J by 4 bases, with 10 bases of the junction left unmatched. Germline V lookup: CDR1 MNHEY, CDR2 SVGAGI. The CDR3 spans 16 residues. The CDR3: CASSSKTGFGYNEQFF. The CDR3 DNA reads TGTGCCAGCAGTTCTAAGACAGGGTTCGGTTACAATGAGCAGTTCTTC.

This clonotype was seen ten or more times. The J gene is TRBJ1-1, the V gene TRBV6-6; D not certain. The germline CDR1 and CDR2 sequences are MNHNY and SVGAGI (reference sequence). The CDR3 runs 14 residues. V was shortened by 0 bases and J by 1 base, with 6 bases between the two germline ends. This chain's CDR3 is CASSYSSRNTEAFF. DNA of the CDR3: TGTGCCAGCAGTTACTCTTCAAGGAACACTGAAGCTTTCTTT.